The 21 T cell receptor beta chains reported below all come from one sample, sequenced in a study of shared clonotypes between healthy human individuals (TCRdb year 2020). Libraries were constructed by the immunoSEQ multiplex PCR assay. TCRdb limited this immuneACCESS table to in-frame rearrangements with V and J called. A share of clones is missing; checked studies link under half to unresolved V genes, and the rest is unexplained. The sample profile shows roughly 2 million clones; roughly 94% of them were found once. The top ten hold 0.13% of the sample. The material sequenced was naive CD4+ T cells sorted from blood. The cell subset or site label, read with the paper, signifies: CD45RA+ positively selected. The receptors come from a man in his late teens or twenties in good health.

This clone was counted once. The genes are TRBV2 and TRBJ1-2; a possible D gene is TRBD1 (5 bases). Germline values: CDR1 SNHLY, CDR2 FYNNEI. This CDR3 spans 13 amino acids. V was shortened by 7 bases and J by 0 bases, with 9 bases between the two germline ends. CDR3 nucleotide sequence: TGTGCCAGCAAGGCAGGGACTAACTATGGCTACACCTTC. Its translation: CASKAGTNYGYTF.

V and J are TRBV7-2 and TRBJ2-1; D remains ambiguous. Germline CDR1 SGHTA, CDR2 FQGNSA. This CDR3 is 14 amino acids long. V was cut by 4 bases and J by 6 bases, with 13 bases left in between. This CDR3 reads CASSYGSASNEQFF. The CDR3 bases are TGTGCCAGCAGCTATGGCTCAGCTTCCAATGAGCAGTTCTTC.

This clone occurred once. The CDR3 spells CSVEDRGSAYEQYF. The CDR3, as DNA: TGCAGCGTTGAAGATCGGGGCAGCGCCTACGAGCAGTACTTC. The chain carries TRBV29-1 and TRBJ2-7, with D tentatively TRBD1 or TRBD2 (5 bases each). V was cut by 0 bases and J by 2 bases, with 11 bases left in between. CDR3 length: 14 amino acids. Germline V gives CDR1 SQVTM, CDR2 ANQGSEA.

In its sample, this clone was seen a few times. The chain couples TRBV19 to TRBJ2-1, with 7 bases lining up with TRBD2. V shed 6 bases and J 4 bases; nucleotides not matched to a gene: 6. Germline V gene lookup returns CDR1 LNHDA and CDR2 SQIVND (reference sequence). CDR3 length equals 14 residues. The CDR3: CASSPSGQYNEQFF. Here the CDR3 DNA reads TGTGCCAGTAGCCCTAGCGGACAATACAATGAGCAGTTCTTC.

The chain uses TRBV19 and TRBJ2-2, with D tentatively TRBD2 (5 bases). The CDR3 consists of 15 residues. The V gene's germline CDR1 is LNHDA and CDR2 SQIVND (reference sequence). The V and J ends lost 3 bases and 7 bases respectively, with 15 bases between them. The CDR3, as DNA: TGTGCCAGTAGTATGGGCCCCTGGCGGGTCGGGGAGCTGTTTTTT. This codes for CASSMGPWRVGELFF.

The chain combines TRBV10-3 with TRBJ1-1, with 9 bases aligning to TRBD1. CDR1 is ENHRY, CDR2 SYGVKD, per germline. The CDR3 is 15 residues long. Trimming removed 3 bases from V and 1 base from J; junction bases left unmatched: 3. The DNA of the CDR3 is TGTGCCATCAGTGATTACAGGGGGCCGAACACTGAAGCTTTCTTT. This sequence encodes CAISDYRGPNTEAFF.

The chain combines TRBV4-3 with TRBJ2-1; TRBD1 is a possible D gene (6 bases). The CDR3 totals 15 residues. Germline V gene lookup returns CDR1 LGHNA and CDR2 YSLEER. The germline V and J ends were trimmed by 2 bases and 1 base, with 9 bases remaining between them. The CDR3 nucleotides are TGCGCCAGCAGCCAAAACAGGGTTTCCTACAATGAGCAGTTCTTC. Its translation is CASSQNRVSYNEQFF.

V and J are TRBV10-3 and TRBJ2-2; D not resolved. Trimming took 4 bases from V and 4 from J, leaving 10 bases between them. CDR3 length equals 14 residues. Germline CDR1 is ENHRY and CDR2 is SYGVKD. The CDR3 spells CAISVSSFTGELFF. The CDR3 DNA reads TGTGCCATCAGTGTATCCTCGTTCACCGGGGAGCTGTTTTTT.

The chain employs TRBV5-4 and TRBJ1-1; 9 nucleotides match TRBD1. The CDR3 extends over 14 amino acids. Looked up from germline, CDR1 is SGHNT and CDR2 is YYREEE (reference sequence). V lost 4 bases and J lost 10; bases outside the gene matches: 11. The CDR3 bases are TGTGCCAGCAGCGCGACCGGGACAGGGATGGTAGCTTTCTTT. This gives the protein CASSATGTGMVAFF.

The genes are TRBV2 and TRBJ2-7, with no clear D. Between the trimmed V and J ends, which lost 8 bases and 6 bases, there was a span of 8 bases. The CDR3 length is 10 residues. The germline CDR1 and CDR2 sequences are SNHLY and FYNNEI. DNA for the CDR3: TGTGCCAGCGAACTGGGCGAGCAGTACTTC. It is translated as CASELGEQYF.

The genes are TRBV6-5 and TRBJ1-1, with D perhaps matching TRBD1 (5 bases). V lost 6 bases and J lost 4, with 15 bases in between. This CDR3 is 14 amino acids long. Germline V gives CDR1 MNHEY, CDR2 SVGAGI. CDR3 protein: CASRGTDGGTEAFF. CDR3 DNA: TGTGCCAGCAGAGGGACCGATGGGGGCACTGAAGCTTTCTTT.

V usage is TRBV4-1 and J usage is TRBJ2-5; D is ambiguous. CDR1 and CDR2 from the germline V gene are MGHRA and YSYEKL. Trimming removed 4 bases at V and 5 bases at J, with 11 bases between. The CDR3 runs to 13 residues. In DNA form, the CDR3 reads TGCGCCAGCAGCCTCGCCCACGGGGAGACCCAGTACTTC. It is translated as CASSLAHGETQYF.

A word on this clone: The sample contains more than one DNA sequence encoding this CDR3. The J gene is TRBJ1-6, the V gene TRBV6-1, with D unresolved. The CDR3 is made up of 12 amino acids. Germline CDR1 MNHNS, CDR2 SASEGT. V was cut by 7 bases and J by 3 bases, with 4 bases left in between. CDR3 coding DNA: TGTGCCAGCACCAGCTATAATTCACCCCTCCACTTT. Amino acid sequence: CASTSYNSPLHF.

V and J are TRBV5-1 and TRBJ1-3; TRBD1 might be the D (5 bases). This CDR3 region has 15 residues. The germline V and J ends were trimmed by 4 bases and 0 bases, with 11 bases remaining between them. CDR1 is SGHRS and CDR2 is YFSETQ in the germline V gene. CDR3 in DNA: TGCGCCAGCAGCCAGGACACTTACTCTGGAAACACCATATATTTT. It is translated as CASSQDTYSGNTIYF. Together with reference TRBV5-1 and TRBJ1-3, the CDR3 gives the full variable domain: KAGVTQTPRYLIKTRGQQVTLSCSPISGHRSVSWYQQTPGQGLQFLFEYFSETQRNKGNFPGRFSGRQFSNSRSEMNVSTLELGDSALYLCASSQDTYSGNTIYFGEGSWLTVV.

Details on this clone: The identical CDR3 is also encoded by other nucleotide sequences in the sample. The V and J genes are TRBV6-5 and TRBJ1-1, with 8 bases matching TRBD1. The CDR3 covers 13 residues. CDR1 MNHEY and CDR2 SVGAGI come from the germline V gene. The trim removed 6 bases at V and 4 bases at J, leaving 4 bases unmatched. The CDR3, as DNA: TGTGCCAGCAGCCTAACAGGGGGCACTGAAGCTTTCTTT. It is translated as CASSLTGGTEAFF.

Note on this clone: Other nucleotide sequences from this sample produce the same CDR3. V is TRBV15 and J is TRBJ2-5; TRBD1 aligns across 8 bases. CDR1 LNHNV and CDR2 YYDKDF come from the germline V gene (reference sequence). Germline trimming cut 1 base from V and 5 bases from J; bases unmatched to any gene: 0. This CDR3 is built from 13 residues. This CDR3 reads CATSRGTGETQYF. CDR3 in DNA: TGTGCCACCAGCAGAGGGACAGGGGAGACCCAGTACTTC.

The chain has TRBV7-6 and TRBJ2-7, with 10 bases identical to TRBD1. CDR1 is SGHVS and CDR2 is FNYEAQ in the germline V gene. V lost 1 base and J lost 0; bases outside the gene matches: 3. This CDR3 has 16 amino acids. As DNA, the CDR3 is TGTGCCAGCAGCTTAGGGGGACAGGGGACCTCCTACGAGCAGTACTTC. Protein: CASSLGGQGTSYEQYF.

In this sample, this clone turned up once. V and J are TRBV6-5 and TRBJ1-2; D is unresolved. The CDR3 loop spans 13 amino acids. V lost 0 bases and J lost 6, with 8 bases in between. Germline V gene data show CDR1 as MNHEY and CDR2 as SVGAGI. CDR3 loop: CASSYSVRNGYTF. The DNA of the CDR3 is TGTGCCAGCAGTTACTCGGTCAGAAATGGCTACACCTTC.

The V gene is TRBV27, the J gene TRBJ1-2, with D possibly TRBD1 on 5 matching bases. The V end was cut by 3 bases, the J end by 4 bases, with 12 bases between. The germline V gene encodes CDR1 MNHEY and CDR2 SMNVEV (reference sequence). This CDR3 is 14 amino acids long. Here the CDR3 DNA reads TGTGCCAGCAGTTTCCAGGGAGAAGGCTATGGCTACACCTTC. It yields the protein CASSFQGEGYGYTF.

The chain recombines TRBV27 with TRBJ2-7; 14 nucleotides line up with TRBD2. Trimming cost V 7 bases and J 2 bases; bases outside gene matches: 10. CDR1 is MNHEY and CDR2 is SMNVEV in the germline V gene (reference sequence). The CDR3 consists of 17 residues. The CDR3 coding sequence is TGTGCCAGCACCCTGGGACTAGCGGGGGCCGATACCTACGAGCAGTACTTC. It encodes CASTLGLAGADTYEQYF.

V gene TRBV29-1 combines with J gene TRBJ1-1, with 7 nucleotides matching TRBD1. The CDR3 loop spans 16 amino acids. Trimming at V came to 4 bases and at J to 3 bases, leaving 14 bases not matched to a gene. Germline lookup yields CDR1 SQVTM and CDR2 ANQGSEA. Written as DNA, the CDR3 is TGCAGCGTTGTGGGACAGATATTAACAGGGGACACTGAAGCTTTCTTT. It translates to CSVVGQILTGDTEAFF.